The 7 T cell receptor beta chains below all came from one sample that was sequenced in a study of blood T cell repertoires in COVID-19. The table came from immunoSEQ multiplex PCR; TCRdb's copy has only in-frame clones and leaves some out. The table includes roughly 250,000 clones, 85% detected once. The sequenced sample was peripheral blood. The receptors here all came from a woman aged 55-70 years with active or convalescent COVID-19.

The chain joins TRBV15 to TRBJ1-4, with D maybe TRBD1 (5 bases). The CDR3 consists of 15 residues. The germline CDR1 and CDR2 sequences are LNHNV and YYDKDF (reference sequence). Trimming stripped 5 bases from V and 10 bases from J, with 20 bases between. CDR3 DNA: TGTGCCACCAGCGAAACGGAGGGGCACGGTGTAAAACTGTTTTTT. This encodes CATSETEGHGVKLFF.

The chain is built from TRBV14 and TRBJ2-2; 7 positions match TRBD1. CDR1 is SGHDN, CDR2 FVKESK, per germline. The length of the CDR3 is 16 residues. Unmatched junction bases numbered 5, after V lost 1 base and J lost 3 bases. CDR3 sequence (DNA): TGTGCCAGCAGCCAAGCCCTGGACAGGTACACCGGGGAGCTGTTTTTT. This sequence encodes CASSQALDRYTGELFF. The full variable domain, its missing parts supplied by reference TRBV14 and TRBJ2-2, is EAGVTQFPSHSVIEKGQTVTLRCDPISGHDNLYWYRRVMGKEIKFLLHFVKESKQDESGMPNNRFLAERTGGTYSTLKVQPAELEDSGVYFCASSQALDRYTGELFFGEGSRLTVL.

The chain couples TRBV5-1 to TRBJ1-4, with no clear D. This CDR3 region has 15 residues. The V end lost 0 bases, the J end lost 5 bases, and 11 bases lay between the germline ends. Germline V lookup: CDR1 SGHRS, CDR2 YFSETQ. The CDR3 here is CASSLADARNEKLFF. CDR3 coding DNA: TGCGCCAGCAGCTTGGCCGATGCGCGGAATGAAAAACTGTTTTTT.

A remark on this clone: Other nucleotide sequences from this sample produce the same CDR3. V usage is TRBV5-4 and J usage is TRBJ2-5; tentatively, D is TRBD2 (6 bases). CDR1 is SGHNT, CDR2 YYREEE, per germline (reference sequence). The CDR3 sequence is 14 residues long. The V end lost 1 base, the J end lost 1 base, and 8 bases lay between the germline ends. The CDR3 loop is CASSLSGVQETQYF. Here the CDR3 DNA reads TGTGCCAGCAGCTTGTCGGGGGTCCAAGAGACCCAGTACTTC.

Turning to this clone: The identical CDR3 is also encoded by other nucleotide sequences in the sample. The gene calls are TRBV19 and TRBJ1-2; 8 nucleotides line up with TRBD1. The CDR3 runs to 12 residues. Trimming removed 6 bases from V and 8 bases from J; junction bases left unmatched: 5. Germline CDR1 LNHDA, CDR2 SQIVND (reference sequence). Here the CDR3 DNA reads TGTGCCAGTAGCCAACAGGGGGGAGGCTACACCTTC. Amino acids: CASSQQGGGYTF.

This chain uses TRBV5-4 with TRBJ2-7, with 9 bases fitting TRBD2. Per the germline V gene, CDR1 is SGHNT and CDR2 is YYREEE (reference sequence). This CDR3 is built from 14 residues. V shed 4 bases, J shed 6 bases, and the junction held 8 bases outside the gene matches. CDR3 loop: CASSQGLAEGEQYF. The CDR3 DNA follows: TGTGCCAGCAGCCAGGGACTAGCAGAGGGCGAGCAGTACTTC. The full variable domain, completed using reference TRBV5-4 and TRBJ2-7, is ETGVTQSPTHLIKTRGQQVTLRCSSQSGHNTVSWYQQALGQGPQFIFQYYREEENGRGNFPPRFSGLQFPNYSSELNVNALELDDSALYLCASSQGLAEGEQYFGPGTRLTVT.

The chain couples TRBV2 to TRBJ2-1; 7 nucleotides match TRBD2. From germline, CDR1 is SNHLY and CDR2 FYNNEI. This CDR3 has 15 amino acids. The V gene end was trimmed by 0 bases and the J gene end by 9 bases; junction bases not matched to a gene: 8. The CDR3 loop is CASSEALRGVGEQFF. As DNA, the CDR3 is TGTGCCAGCAGTGAAGCGCTTCGGGGGGTCGGTGAGCAGTTCTTC.